This T cell receptor beta chain was sequenced in a study of blood T cell repertoires in COVID-19. The V end lost 6 bases, the J end lost 2 bases, and 11 bases lay between the germline ends. The CDR3 contains 14 residues. Germline loops: CDR1 MNHEY, CDR2 SVGAGI. Original analysis: The assay estimated nucleated cells by amplifying reference gene primers. Assay: immunoSEQ multiplex PCR; the TCRdb copy retains only in-frame clones and omits some. D and trimming were read from the DNA, whereas the V and J calls and clone size are those reported in that table. Of more than 200,000 clones in the sample, 80% to 90% are singletons; the top ten hold more than 3%. The study recruited people aged about 18 to 95 years across 24 US areas. Donors were grouped by their self-reported clinical history. Exposed enrollees encountered a COVID-19 case at some point within 2 weeks before study entry.

The sequence came from a woman in her thirties who had been exposed to COVID-19. The sample consisted of PBMCs or T cells enriched from blood (not recorded which). The chain uses TRBV6-5 and TRBJ1-5; TRBD1 is a possible D gene (5 bases). The CDR3 coding sequence is TGTGCCAGCAGCCAATCAGGGCGCAATCAGCCCCAGCATTTT. Translated, it gives CASSQSGRNQPQHF.